This entry is about one T cell receptor beta chain. What it binds is not known. V dropped 2 bases and J dropped 5 bases, with 6 bases sitting between them. The germline V gene has CDR1 MNHEY and CDR2 SVGAGI. The CDR3 contains 12 residues. This sample was included in a study of T cell responses to AZD1222 COVID-19 vaccine. Overall study findings and caveats: Among the donors, most were white British and more were female, and clonal diversity was possibly underestimated. Vaccine-associated CD4 TCRs spanned spike, dominant at 160-218 and 743-854.

TCRdb's copy holds only in-frame clones and misses some; the assay was immunoSEQ multiplex PCR. The sample holds 50,000 or so clones, roughly 90% seen once. This receptor was identified in an adult who received the AZD1222 COVID-19 vaccine. The sample consisted of peripheral blood, taken 28 days after the second AZD1222 dose. This chain connects TRBV6-5 to TRBJ1-1, with D uncertain. The CDR3 DNA sequence: TGTGCCAGCAGTTACGGTAGGACTGAAGCTTTCTTT. As protein: CASSYGRTEAFF.